These T cell receptor beta chains were read from a single sample in a study of blood T cell repertoires in COVID-19. Assay: immunoSEQ multiplex PCR; the TCRdb copy retains only in-frame clones and omits some. The sample has 300,000 to 350,000 clones, 89% seen once. The sample taken for sequencing was peripheral blood. The origin of the receptors is a woman between 55 and 75 years old with COVID-19, enrolled during active disease. The CDR3 runs from the conserved cysteine through the conserved F or W. The order of the fields is V gene, clone size, D gene, J gene, CDR3 length, CDR3 protein, CDR3 DNA. D genes are given only for firm matches. For some rows the clone size is stated as once, few or many, or as a class when expanded; others skip it.

TRBV29-1	few	TRBD1	TRBJ1-1	14	CSVESTPGTGEAFF	TGCAGCGTTGAATCCACTCCCGGGACAGGGGAAGCTTTCTTT
TRBV9	NA	TRBD1	TRBJ2-7	14	CASSPGTASYEQYF	TGTGCCAGCAGCCCAGGGACAGCCTCCTACGAGCAGTACTTC
TRBV18	NA	TRBD1	TRBJ2-1	16	CASSAYRDRVYNEQFF	TGTGCCAGCTCGGCCTACCGGGACAGGGTCTACAATGAGCAGTTCTTC
TRBV19	NA	NA	TRBJ1-2	14	CASSIGLNNYGYTF	TGTGCCAGTAGTATCGGACTGAATAACTATGGCTACACCTTC
TRBV6-6	NA	NA	TRBJ1-1	14	CASRTGGKNTEAFF	TGTGCCAGCCGTACGGGGGGGAAGAACACTGAAGCTTTCTTT
TRBV2	NA	NA	TRBJ1-5	15	CASSDQGRGNQPQHF	TGTGCCAGCAGTGATCAGGGGCGAGGCAATCAGCCCCAGCATTTT
TRBV10-3	NA	NA	TRBJ2-5	15	CATRQGLIFEETQYF	TGTGCCACCCGTCAGGGACTCATCTTTGAAGAGACCCAGTACTTC
TRBV13	NA	NA	TRBJ1-6	13	CASSLMRGSPLHF	TGTGCCAGCAGCTTAATGCGTGGTTCACCCCTCCACTTT
TRBV29-1	NA	NA	TRBJ1-3	14	CSVLLDSLGNTIYF	TGCAGCGTCCTATTGGACAGTCTTGGAAACACCATATATTTT
TRBV7-2	NA	TRBD1	TRBJ1-2	15	CASSPNTDRGYGYTF	TGTGCCAGCAGCCCGAATACAGACAGGGGCTATGGCTACACCTTC
TRBV5-1	NA	NA	TRBJ1-2	13	CASSLEGVVGYTF	TGCGCCAGCAGCTTGGAGGGGGTCGTTGGCTACACCTTC
TRBV11-2	NA	NA	TRBJ2-3	15	CASSYSGAITDTQYF	TGTGCCAGCAGTTATTCAGGGGCCATCACAGATACGCAGTATTTT
TRBV5-8	NA	NA	TRBJ2-7	14	CASPGQEFSYEQYF	TGTGCCTCTCCGGGACAAGAATTTTCCTACGAGCAGTACTTC
TRBV19	NA	TRBD1	TRBJ1-3	15	CASRIQGATGNTIYF	TGTGCCAGTAGGATACAGGGGGCAACTGGAAACACCATATATTTT
TRBV9	NA	TRBD2	TRBJ2-7	13	CASSDGGNYEQYF	TGTGCCAGCAGCGACGGGGGGAACTACGAGCAGTACTTC
TRBV6-6	NA	NA	TRBJ1-1	16	CASRPGQGFSSSEAFF	TGTGCCAGCAGGCCGGGACAAGGGTTCTCAAGTTCTGAAGCTTTCTTT
TRBV19	once	NA	TRBJ1-5	15	CASSYSGDSNQPQHF	TGTGCCAGTAGTTACTCCGGGGATAGCAATCAGCCCCAGCATTTT
TRBV7-9	NA	TRBD2	TRBJ2-3	16	CASSYIAGGLTDTQYF	TGTGCCAGCAGTTATATAGCGGGGGGACTCACAGATACGCAGTATTTT
TRBV18	NA	TRBD1	TRBJ1-2	14	CASSPDRVDGGYTF	TGTGCCAGCTCACCTGACAGGGTGGATGGTGGCTACACCTTC
TRBV6-5	few	NA	TRBJ1-2	14	CASRVQGGFYGYTF	TGTGCCAGCAGGGTCCAGGGAGGTTTCTATGGCTACACCTTC
TRBV3-1/TRBV3-2	NA	NA	TRBJ1-3	14	CASSQAVSGNTIYF	TGTGCCAGCAGCCAAGCCGTCTCTGGAAACACCATATATTTT
TRBV19	NA	NA	TRBJ1-1	13	CASSTPLNTEAFF	TGTGCCAGTAGTACTCCCCTGAACACTGAAGCTTTCTTT
TRBV4-2	NA	NA	TRBJ1-1	17	CASSQVGQVLMNTEAFF	TGTGCCAGCAGCCAAGTTGGACAAGTTTTAATGAACACTGAAGCTTTCTTT
TRBV14	NA	NA	TRBJ1-1	11	CASSHGSEAFF	TGTGCCAGCAGCCATGGCAGTGAAGCTTTCTTT
TRBV28	NA	NA	TRBJ1-2	12	CAIATGNMGYTF	TGTGCCATCGCAACGGGGAATATGGGCTACACCTTC
TRBV3-1/TRBV3-2	NA	NA	TRBJ1-2	14	CASSPSGGLHGYTF	TGTGCCAGCAGCCCGTCAGGTGGATTACATGGCTACACCTTC
TRBV18	NA	TRBD2	TRBJ2-7	14	CASSRAGVPAEQYF	TGTGCCAGCTCACGAGCGGGGGTCCCCGCTGAGCAGTACTTC
TRBV29-1	few	TRBD1	TRBJ1-1	14	CSAGGRQGNTEAFF	TGCAGCGCCGGGGGCCGACAGGGCAACACTGAAGCTTTCTTT
TRBV19	NA	TRBD1	TRBJ1-4	17	CASSPRDRVSTNEKLFF	TGTGCCAGTAGTCCTCGGGACAGAGTTTCAACTAATGAAAAACTGTTTTTT
TRBV2	NA	NA	TRBJ1-5	14	CASSVQGSNQPQHF	TGTGCCAGCAGTGTCCAGGGGAGCAATCAGCCCCAGCATTTT
TRBV3-1/TRBV3-2	NA	NA	TRBJ2-7	12	CASSPVGAEQYF	TGTGCCAGCAGCCCGGTGGGGGCCGAGCAGTACTTC
TRBV5-4	once	NA	TRBJ2-1	13	CASSSLASNEQFF	TGTGCCAGCAGCTCCCTTGCGAGCAATGAGCAGTTCTTC